The clone carrying this T cell receptor beta chain has just one count. The data belong to a study of control samples from healthy donors and cancer patients. Germline CDR1 and CDR2: SGHRS and YFSETQ. The CDR3 extends over 15 amino acids. V dropped 5 bases and J dropped 6; count of bases not matched to a gene: 11. The assay was immunoSEQ multiplex PCR, and TCRdb's table has in-frame clones only and misses some. Here the sample spans about 75,000 clones, about 80% being singletons. Sequenced: blood. The genes are TRBV5-1 and TRBJ2-7, with 10 bases lining up with TRBD1. This clonotype was sampled from a man over 45 in good health. Written as DNA, the CDR3 is TGCGCCAGCAGGAAAGGGGGACAGGGGAGTTCCGAGCAGTACTTC. Residues: CASRKGGQGSSEQYF.